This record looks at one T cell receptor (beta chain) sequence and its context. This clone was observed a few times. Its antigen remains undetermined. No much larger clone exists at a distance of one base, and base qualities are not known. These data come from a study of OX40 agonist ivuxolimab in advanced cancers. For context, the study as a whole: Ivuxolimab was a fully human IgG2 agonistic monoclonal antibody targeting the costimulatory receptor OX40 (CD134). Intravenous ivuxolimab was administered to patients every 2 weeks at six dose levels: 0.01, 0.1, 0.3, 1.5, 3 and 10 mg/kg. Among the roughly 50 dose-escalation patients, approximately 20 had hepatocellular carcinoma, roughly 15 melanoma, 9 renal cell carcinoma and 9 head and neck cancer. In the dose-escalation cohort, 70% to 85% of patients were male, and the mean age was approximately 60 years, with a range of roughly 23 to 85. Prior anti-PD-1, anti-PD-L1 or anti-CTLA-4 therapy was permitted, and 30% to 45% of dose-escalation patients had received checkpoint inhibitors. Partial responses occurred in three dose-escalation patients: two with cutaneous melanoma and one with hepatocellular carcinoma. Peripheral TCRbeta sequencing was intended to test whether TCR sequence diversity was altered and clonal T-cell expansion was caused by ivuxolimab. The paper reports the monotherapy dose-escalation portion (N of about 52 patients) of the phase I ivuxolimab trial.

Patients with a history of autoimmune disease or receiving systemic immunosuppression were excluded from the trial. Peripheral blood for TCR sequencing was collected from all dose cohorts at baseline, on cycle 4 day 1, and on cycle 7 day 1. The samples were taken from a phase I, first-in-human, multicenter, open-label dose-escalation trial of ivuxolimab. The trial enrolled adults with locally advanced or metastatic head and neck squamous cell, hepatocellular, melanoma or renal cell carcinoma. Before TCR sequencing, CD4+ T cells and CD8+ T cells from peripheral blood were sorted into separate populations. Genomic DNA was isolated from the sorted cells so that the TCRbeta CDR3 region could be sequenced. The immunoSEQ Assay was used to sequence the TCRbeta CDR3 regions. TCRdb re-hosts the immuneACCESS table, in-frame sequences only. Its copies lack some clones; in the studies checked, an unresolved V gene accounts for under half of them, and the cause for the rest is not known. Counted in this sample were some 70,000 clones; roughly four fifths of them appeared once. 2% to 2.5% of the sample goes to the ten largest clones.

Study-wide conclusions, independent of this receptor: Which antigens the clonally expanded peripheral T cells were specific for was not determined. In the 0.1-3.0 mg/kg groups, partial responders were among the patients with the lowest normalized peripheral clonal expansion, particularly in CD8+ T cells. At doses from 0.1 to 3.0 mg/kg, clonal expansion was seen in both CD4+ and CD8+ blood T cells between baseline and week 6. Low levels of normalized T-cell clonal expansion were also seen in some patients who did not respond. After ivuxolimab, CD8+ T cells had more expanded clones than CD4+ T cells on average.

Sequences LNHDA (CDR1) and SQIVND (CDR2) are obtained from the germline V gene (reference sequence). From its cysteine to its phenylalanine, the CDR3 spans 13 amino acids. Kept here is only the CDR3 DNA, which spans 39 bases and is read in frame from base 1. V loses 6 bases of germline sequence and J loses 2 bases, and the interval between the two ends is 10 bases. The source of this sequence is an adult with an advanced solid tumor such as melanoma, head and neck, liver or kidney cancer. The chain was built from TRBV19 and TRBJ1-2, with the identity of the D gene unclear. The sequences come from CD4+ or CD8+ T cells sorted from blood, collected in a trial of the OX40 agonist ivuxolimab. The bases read TGTGCCAGTAGGCTGGACTTGAACTATGGCTACACCTTC. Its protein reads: CASRLDLNYGYTF.